This T cell receptor (beta chain) was identified during a study of cytomegalovirus exposure and HLA in healthy donors. Overall study findings and caveats: No immune exposure information besides CMV serostatus was available. Later examination showed HLA-associated TCR beta chains had greater clonal expansion than equally common others. Later, TCR association rates were found to vary by HLA locus, highest for DRB1 and lowest for HLA-C. As was reported, the classifier diagnosed cytomegalovirus status with high specificity and sensitivity.

PCR employed 60 Vbeta and 13 Jbeta primers. Generated by immunoSEQ multiplex PCR, the TCRdb table keeps only in-frame clones and is missing some. This sample carries about 120,000 clones, 75% to 80% of them seen once, and the ten largest clones take about 3.3%. As for this clone: Antigen specificity is unknown.

The germline gives CDR1 GTSNPN, CDR2 SVGIG (reference sequence). CDR3 length equals 11 residues. V lost 3 bases to trimming and J lost 15 bases; unmatched junction nucleotides: 8. Sequences were obtained from PBMCs. The chain links TRBV30 to TRBJ2-1; 7 positions match TRBD2. The source is a woman in her twenties or thirties in good health and CMV-seropositive. CDR3: CAWSVGTILFF. In DNA, the CDR3 is TGTGCCTGGAGCGTCGGGACTATCTTGTTCTTC. Variable domain in full (rest from reference TRBV30 and TRBJ2-1): SQTIHQWPATLVQPVGSPLSLECTVEGTSNPNLYWYRQAAGRGLQLLFYSVGIGQISSEVPQNLSASRPQDRQFILSSKKLLLSDSGFYLCAWSVGTILFFGPGTRLTVL.